Presented here are 32 T cell receptor beta chains from one specimen sequenced in a study of vaccination and CD4 T cells after COVID-19. Their specific antigens are unknown. The treatment: approximately nine-day PBMC culture with coronavirus spike peptide pools or control peptides (ViraFEST assay). The Oncomine TCR Beta short-read assay sequenced DNA from cultured CD4+ T cells. Via MiXCR, TCRdb re-called the PCR reads, giving one row per CDR3 protein. The table shows 15,000 to 20,000 distinct CDR3 sequences, with 78% occurring only once. The sequencing here drew on CD4+ T cells from blood, cultured in vitro, taken after SARS-CoV-2 vaccination. All receptors come from a human donor who received a COVID-19 vaccine.

The chain has TRBV20-1 and TRBJ2-1; D may be TRBD1 (6 bases). Germline V gene data show CDR1 as DFQATT and CDR2 as SNEGSKA (reference sequence). Trimming pared 0 bases from V and 0 bases from J, leaving 15 bases between. This CDR3 spans 17 amino acids. The DNA of the CDR3 is TGCAGTGCTAGAGATCGGGGACATCCGAGCTCCTACAATGAGCAGTTCTTC. Encoded protein: CSARDRGHPSSYNEQFF.

Points on this clonotype: Since no conserved phenylalanine or tryptophan closes the CDR3, a read error is the likely cause. The limits of the CDR3 on the DNA are not certain, so only TCRdb's listed CDR3 is given. This sequence joins TRBV6-1 and TRBJ2-1; the DNA was not compared with TRBD1, the D call given in the table. Germline V gene data show CDR1 as MNHNS and CDR2 as SASEGT. From its first to its last residue, the CDR3 has 13 amino acids. CDR3 loop: CASSETRQGRLLL.

This clonotype has only a few counts. This rearrangement joins TRBV10-3 to TRBJ2-3; D is possibly TRBD1 (5 bases). Trimming took off 6 bases at V and 2 bases at J, with 12 bases between the two ends. In germline, CDR1 is ENHRY, CDR2 SYGVKD. There are 14 residues in the CDR3. CDR3 bases: TGTGCCATCAGGGGGCTAGGAAACACAGATACGCAGTATTTT. Its translation is CAIRGLGNTDTQYF.

The chain has TRBV25-1 and TRBJ2-3; 7 bases line up with TRBD2. The germline gives CDR1 MGHDK, CDR2 SYGVNS. With 4 bases clipped from V and 0 bases from J, the junction kept 10 bases outside the gene matches. The CDR3 has 17 residues. The CDR3 here is CASSGDGDYQSTDTQYF. In nucleotides, the CDR3 is TGTGCCAGCAGTGGGGACGGGGACTATCAGAGCACAGATACGCAGTATTTT.

The chain is built from TRBV11-3 and TRBJ2-7, with 8 bases matching TRBD1. The trim removed 3 bases at V and 0 bases at J, leaving 4 bases unmatched. CDR1 is SGHNT, CDR2 YENEEA, per germline. CDR3 length equals 15 residues. CDR3: CASSFSGQGSYEQYF. CDR3 bases: TGTGCCAGCAGCTTTTCCGGACAGGGCTCCTACGAGCAGTACTTC.

The gene calls are TRBV20-1 and TRBJ1-2; tentative D call: TRBD1 (6 bases). V was cut by 6 bases and J by 4 bases, with 21 bases left in between. Germline loops: CDR1 DFQATT, CDR2 SNEGSKA (reference sequence). The CDR3 is 15 residues long. CDR3 coding DNA: TGCAGTGCCCCGAATGGTCGGACAGCGGGCTATGGCTACACCTTC. This encodes CSAPNGRTAGYGYTF.

V gene TRBV14 combines with J gene TRBJ1-1; D unresolved. The germline CDR1 and CDR2 sequences are SGHDN and FVKESK. CDR3 length: 14 amino acids. Trimming left V 5 bases short and J 11 bases short, with 21 bases between. CDR3 sequence: CASSSQWWHGEAFF. For the CDR3, the DNA is TGTGCCAGCAGCTCGCAATGGTGGCACGGGGAGGCTTTCTTT.

The CDR3 region is CSARSGLDRSNTEAFF. The CDR3 DNA follows: TGCAGTGCTAGAAGCGGGTTAGACAGGAGTAACACTGAAGCTTTCTTT. V is TRBV20-1 and J is TRBJ1-1, with D tentatively TRBD1 (6 bases). The V end was cut by 2 bases, the J end by 2 bases, with 18 bases between. There are 16 residues in the CDR3. Germline CDR1 DFQATT, CDR2 SNEGSKA (reference sequence).

The chain couples TRBV30 to TRBJ2-5, with D uncertain. Germline-derived CDR1 and CDR2 are GTSNPN and SVGIG (reference sequence). The CDR3 covers 13 residues. V was cut by 4 bases and J by 2 bases, with 11 bases left in between. The CDR3 sequence: CAWTPRAQETQYF. CDR3 DNA sequence: TGTGCCTGGACCCCCCGGGCGCAAGAGACCCAGTACTTC.

The chain joins TRBV6-1 to TRBJ1-1; no clear D gene. Trimming pared 4 bases from V and 0 bases from J, leaving 6 bases between. The CDR3 runs to 13 residues. Germline loops: CDR1 MNHNS, CDR2 SASEGT. The CDR3 DNA is TGTGCCAGCAGTGCCGGGATGAACACTGAAGCTTTCTTT. Protein sequence: CASSAGMNTEAFF.

The V call is TRBV30, the J call TRBJ2-3; unclear D gene. V gave up 1 base and J gave up 0 bases, with 8 bases separating them. The germline gives CDR1 GTSNPN, CDR2 SVGIG (reference sequence). CDR3 length: 14 residues. CDR3 bases: TGTGCCTGGAGTGACAGCAGAAGCACAGATACGCAGTATTTT. Protein product: CAWSDSRSTDTQYF.

The chain couples TRBV2 to TRBJ1-5; the D is unclear. The CDR3 spans 15 residues. Germline CDR1 is SNHLY and CDR2 is FYNNEI. The V and J ends lost 6 bases and 0 bases respectively, with 12 bases between them. The CDR3 DNA sequence: TGTGCCAGCAGAACCGACGGAAATAGCAATCAGCCCCAGCATTTT. This gives the protein CASRTDGNSNQPQHF.

This clonotype occurred a few times. V gene TRBV19 combines with J gene TRBJ1-1, with TRBD1 matching 8 bases. Germline values: CDR1 LNHDA, CDR2 SQIVND (reference sequence). V gave up 3 bases and J gave up 0 bases; unmatched junction bases: 3. The CDR3 consists of 15 residues. The CDR3 coding sequence is TGTGCCAGTAGTATCCAGGGGGCTTTGAACACTGAAGCTTTCTTT. Amino acids: CASSIQGALNTEAFF.

The chain combines TRBV6-1 with TRBJ1-2; 11 nucleotides match TRBD1. V shed 8 bases, J shed 7 bases, and the junction held 9 bases outside the gene matches. CDR3 length equals 14 residues. Germline assignment: CDR1 MNHNS and CDR2 SASEGT. CDR3 in DNA: TGTGCCAGCCACCGGGACAGGGGGTTAAGTGGCTACACCTTC. It specifies CASHRDRGLSGYTF.

The chain is built from TRBV12-3 or TRBV12-4 and TRBJ1-5; 7 bases agree with TRBD1. The length of the CDR3 is 16 residues. Germline trimming cut 4 bases from V and 5 bases from J; bases unmatched to any gene: 11. As DNA, the CDR3 is TGTGCCAGCAGTTCCACTACGACAGGGAGATATCAGCCCCAGCATTTT. Amino acids: CASSSTTTGRYQPQHF.

V is TRBV7-9 and J is TRBJ2-5; 8 bases agree with TRBD1. The CDR3 spans 15 residues. Germline loops: CDR1 SEHNR, CDR2 FQNEAQ (reference sequence). The V gene end was trimmed by 1 base and the J gene end by 0 bases; junction bases not matched to a gene: 1. The CDR3 DNA sequence: TGTGCCAGCAGCTTAGGGACAGGGTACCAAGAGACCCAGTACTTC. Protein sequence: CASSLGTGYQETQYF.

In its sample, this clonotype was seen a few times. V gene TRBV2 combines with J gene TRBJ1-2, with a possible D match to TRBD1 (6 bases). This CDR3 has 14 amino acids. V lost 6 bases and J 0 bases, leaving 11 bases between the germline ends. Germline loops: CDR1 SNHLY, CDR2 FYNNEI. The CDR3 region is CASRETGPNYGYTF. Written as DNA, the CDR3 is TGTGCCAGCAGAGAGACAGGTCCTAACTATGGCTACACCTTC.

This clonotype was recorded once. The chain links TRBV7-9 to TRBJ1-6, with 7 positions matching TRBD1. CDR1 and CDR2 from the germline V gene are SEHNR and FQNEAQ (reference sequence). V lost 8 bases and J lost 7; bases outside the gene matches: 11. The CDR3 loop spans 15 amino acids. Written as DNA, the CDR3 is TGTGCCAGCTCGAATTTGGGACAGTACAATTCACCCCTCCACTTT. This codes for CASSNLGQYNSPLHF.

The chain carries TRBV7-3 and TRBJ2-1; a possible D gene is TRBD1 (5 bases). The ends were cut back, 5 bases at V and 3 bases at J, with 17 bases in the middle. CDR1 and CDR2 (germline): SGHTA, FQGTGA. The length of the CDR3 is 16 residues. The CDR3 DNA follows: TGTGCCAGCAGCCCTCAAAGCAGGGCCCGCTACAATGAGCAGTTCTTC. It translates to CASSPQSRARYNEQFF.

The rearrangement joins TRBV10-3 to TRBJ1-1, with 7 bases that match TRBD1. The CDR3 is 16 residues long. The trim removed 0 bases at V and 2 bases at J, leaving 6 bases unmatched. Germline V CDR1 and CDR2: ENHRY, SYGVKD. The CDR3 is CAISESGRDRNTEAFF. The DNA for the CDR3 is TGTGCCATCAGTGAGTCTGGACGGGACAGAAACACTGAAGCTTTCTTT.

This rearrangement joins TRBV12-3 or TRBV12-4 to TRBJ1-2; D ambiguous. The CDR3 covers 13 residues. The V gene lost 1 base and the J gene lost 2 bases, with 5 bases spanning the gap. The CDR3 loop is CASSLGQNYGYTF. Here the CDR3 DNA reads TGTGCCAGCAGTTTAGGGCAGAACTATGGCTACACCTTC.

The chain carries TRBV24-1 and TRBJ2-3; 9 positions match TRBD2. The germline gives CDR1 KGHDR, CDR2 SFDVKD. This CDR3 has 16 residues. With V trimmed by 4 bases and J by 2 bases, 6 bases remained unmatched. CDR3 nucleotide sequence: TGTGCCACCAGTGACCTGACTAGCGGATTCACAGATACGCAGTATTTT. Translated, it gives CATSDLTSGFTDTQYF.

The V gene is TRBV20-1, the J gene TRBJ2-3; 9 bases align to TRBD1. Unmatched junction bases numbered 10, after V lost 2 bases and J lost 4 bases. Per the germline V gene, CDR1 is DFQATT and CDR2 is SNEGSKA (reference sequence). The CDR3 runs 16 residues. The CDR3 loop is CSARTRDRVFADTQYF. The CDR3 DNA is TGCAGTGCTAGAACCCGGGACAGGGTGTTCGCAGATACGCAGTATTTT.

By share of the sample, this clonotype is medium-sized (0.01 to 0.1%). The chain recombines TRBV24-1 with TRBJ2-1; 9 nucleotides line up with TRBD2. This CDR3 is 16 amino acids long. V lost 4 bases and J lost 9; bases outside the gene matches: 12. Germline loops: CDR1 KGHDR, CDR2 SFDVKD. CDR3 amino acids: CATSDPGTSTSGEQFF. In DNA form, the CDR3 reads TGTGCCACCAGTGACCCCGGGACTAGCACGTCCGGTGAGCAGTTCTTC.

The table lists this clonotype with a few counts. This chain links TRBV19 with TRBJ1-1; D might be TRBD1 (5 bases). The CDR3 length is 17 residues. V was cut by 0 bases and J by 1 base, with 15 bases left in between. Germline CDR1 is LNHDA and CDR2 is SQIVND (reference sequence). The CDR3 here is CASSIDGRGEGNTEAFF. CDR3 DNA: TGTGCCAGTAGTATAGATGGGCGGGGGGAAGGGAACACTGAAGCTTTCTTT.

The chain has TRBV6-1 and TRBJ1-1; TRBD1 aligns across 7 bases. V was clipped by 5 bases and J by 0 bases; unmatched bases: 9. The germline gives CDR1 MNHNS, CDR2 SASEGT. The CDR3 contains 16 residues. This CDR3 reads CASSPFRTGMNTEAFF. CDR3 DNA sequence: TGTGCCAGCAGTCCCTTCCGGACAGGCATGAACACTGAAGCTTTCTTT.

The V and J genes are TRBV18 and TRBJ1-1, with D perhaps TRBD1 (5 bases). CDR1 is KGHSH, CDR2 LQKENI, per germline. The CDR3 sequence is 13 residues long. Trimming removed 6 bases at V and 5 bases at J, with 13 bases between. The CDR3 sequence is CASSQGVDTEAFF. The CDR3 nucleotides read TGTGCCAGCTCCCAAGGGGTCGATACTGAAGCTTTCTTT.

This chain links TRBV7-2 with TRBJ1-1; no clear D. The CDR3 has 15 residues. V was pared by 6 bases and J by 1 base, with 15 bases between. Germline CDR1 SGHTA, CDR2 FQGNSA. The CDR3 DNA reads as TGTGCCAGCAGGGTGAAGGGATTACAGAACACTGAAGCTTTCTTT. It encodes CASRVKGLQNTEAFF.

The chain uses TRBV19 and TRBJ2-1; TRBD1 is a possible D gene (6 bases). Between the trimmed V and J ends, which lost 10 bases and 5 bases, there was a span of 27 bases. CDR1 is LNHDA, CDR2 SQIVND, per germline (reference sequence). The CDR3 contains 17 residues. CDR3 bases: TGTGCCACCTCACAGGGTTTCAGCGCTGTGGGAAACAATGAGCAGTTCTTC. Amino acid sequence: CATSQGFSAVGNNEQFF.

The V call is TRBV12-3 or TRBV12-4, the J call TRBJ2-5; weak D call: TRBD1 (5 bases). V lost 5 bases and J 5 bases, leaving 15 bases between the germline ends. This CDR3 region has 14 residues. The chain's CDR3 is CASSKHRGVETQYF. The CDR3 nucleotides are TGTGCCAGCAGTAAACATAGGGGTGTGGAGACCCAGTACTTC.

The V call is TRBV6-1, the J call TRBJ1-2; D is undetermined. CDR1 is MNHNS, CDR2 SASEGT, per germline. The V and J ends lost 1 base and 4 bases respectively, with 10 bases between them. The length of the CDR3 is 14 residues. This CDR3 is CASSEGPEIYGYTF. CDR3 coding DNA: TGTGCCAGCAGTGAAGGGCCAGAGATCTATGGCTACACCTTC.

The chain links TRBV24-1 to TRBJ2-5, with 11 bases aligning to TRBD1. The J segment lost 4 bases and the V segment lost 5 bases, leaving 8 bases of the junction unmatched. This CDR3 is 16 amino acids long. Per germline, CDR1 KGHDR and CDR2 SFDVKD. Written as DNA, the CDR3 is TGTGCCACCAGTGGGACAGGACAGGGGGCACGAGAGACCCAGTACTTC. Its protein is CATSGTGQGARETQYF.